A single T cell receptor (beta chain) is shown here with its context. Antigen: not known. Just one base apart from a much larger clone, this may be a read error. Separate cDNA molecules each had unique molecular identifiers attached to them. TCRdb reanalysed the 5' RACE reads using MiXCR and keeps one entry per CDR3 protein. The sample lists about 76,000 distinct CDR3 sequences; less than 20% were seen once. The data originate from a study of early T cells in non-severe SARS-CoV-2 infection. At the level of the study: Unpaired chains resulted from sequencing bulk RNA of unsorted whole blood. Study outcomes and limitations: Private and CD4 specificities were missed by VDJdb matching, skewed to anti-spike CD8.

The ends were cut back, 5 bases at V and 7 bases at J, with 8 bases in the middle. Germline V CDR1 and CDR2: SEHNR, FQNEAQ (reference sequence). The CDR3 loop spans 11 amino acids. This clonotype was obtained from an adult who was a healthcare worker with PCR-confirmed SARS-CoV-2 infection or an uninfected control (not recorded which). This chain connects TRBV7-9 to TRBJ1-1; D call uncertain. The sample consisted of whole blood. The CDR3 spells CASSQPGEAFF. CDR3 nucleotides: TGTGCCAGCAGCCAGCCCGGTGAAGCTTTCTTT.